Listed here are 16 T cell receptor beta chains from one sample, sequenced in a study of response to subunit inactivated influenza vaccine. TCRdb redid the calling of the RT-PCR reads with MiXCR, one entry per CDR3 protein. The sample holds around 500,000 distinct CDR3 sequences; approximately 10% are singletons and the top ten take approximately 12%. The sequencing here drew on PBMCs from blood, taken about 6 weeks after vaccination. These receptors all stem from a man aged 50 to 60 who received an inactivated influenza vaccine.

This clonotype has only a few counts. The CDR3 is CASSPPNRWRTTDTQYF. For the CDR3, the DNA is TGTGCCAGCAGTCCACCCAACCGTTGGAGGACCACAGATACGCAGTATTTT. The V call is TRBV7-2, the J call TRBJ2-3, with a tentative D call TRBD2 (5 bases). This CDR3 contains 17 residues. CDR1 and CDR2 from the germline V gene are SGHTA and FQGNSA. V gave up 6 bases and J gave up 2 bases, with 21 bases separating them. Complete variable domain (other parts from reference TRBV7-2 and TRBJ2-3): GAGVSQSPSNKVTEKGKDVELRCDPISGHTALYWYRQSLGQGLEFLIYFQGNSAPDKSGLPSDRFSAERTGGSVSTLTIQRTQQEDSAVYLCASSPPNRWRTTDTQYFGPGTRLTVL.

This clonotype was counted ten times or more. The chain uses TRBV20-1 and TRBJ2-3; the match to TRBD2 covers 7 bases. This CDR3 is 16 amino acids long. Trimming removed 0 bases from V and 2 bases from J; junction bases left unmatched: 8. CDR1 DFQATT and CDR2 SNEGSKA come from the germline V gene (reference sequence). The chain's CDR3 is CSARELVLAATDTQYF. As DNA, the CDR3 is TGCAGTGCTAGAGAATTAGTGCTAGCGGCCACAGATACGCAGTATTTT.

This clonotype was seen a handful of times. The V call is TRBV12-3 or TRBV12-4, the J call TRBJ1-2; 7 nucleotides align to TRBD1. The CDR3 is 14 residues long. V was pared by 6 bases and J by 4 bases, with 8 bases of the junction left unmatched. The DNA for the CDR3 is TGTGCCAGCAGATCCGAGACAGGGATCTATGGCTACACCTTC. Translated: CASRSETGIYGYTF.

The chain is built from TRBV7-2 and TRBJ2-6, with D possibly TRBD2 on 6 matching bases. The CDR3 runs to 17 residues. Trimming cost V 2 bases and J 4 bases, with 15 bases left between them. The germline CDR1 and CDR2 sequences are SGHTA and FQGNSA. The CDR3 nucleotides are TGTGCCAGCAGCTTATCTGGGGGGTTTAGCGGGGCCAACGTCCTGACTTTC. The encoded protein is CASSLSGGFSGANVLTF.

Here the CDR3 reads CASSLGPAGEVYEQYF. CDR3 nucleotides: TGTGCCAGCAGCTTGGGTCCGGCAGGGGAAGTCTACGAGCAGTACTTC. The V gene is TRBV5-6, the J gene TRBJ2-7; D is perhaps TRBD1 (6 bases). This CDR3 comprises 16 residues. The V and J ends lost 0 bases and 3 bases respectively, with 16 bases between them. Germline V CDR1 and CDR2: SGHDT, YYEEEE.

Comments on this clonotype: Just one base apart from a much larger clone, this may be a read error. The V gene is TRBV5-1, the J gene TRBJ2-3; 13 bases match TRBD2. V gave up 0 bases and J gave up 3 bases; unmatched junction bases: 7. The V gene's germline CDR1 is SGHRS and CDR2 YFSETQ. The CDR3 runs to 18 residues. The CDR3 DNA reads TGCGCCAGCAGCTTGGTGGCCGGACTAGCGGGAGATACAGATACGCAGTATTTT. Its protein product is CASSLVAGLAGDTDTQYF.

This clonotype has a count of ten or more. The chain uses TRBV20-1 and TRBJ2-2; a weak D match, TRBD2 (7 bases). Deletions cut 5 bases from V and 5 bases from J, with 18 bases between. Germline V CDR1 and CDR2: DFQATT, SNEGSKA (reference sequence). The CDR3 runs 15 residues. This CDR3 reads CSAPLRGGGTGELFF. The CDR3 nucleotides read TGCAGTGCTCCCCTTAGGGGAGGGGGAACCGGGGAGCTGTTTTTT.

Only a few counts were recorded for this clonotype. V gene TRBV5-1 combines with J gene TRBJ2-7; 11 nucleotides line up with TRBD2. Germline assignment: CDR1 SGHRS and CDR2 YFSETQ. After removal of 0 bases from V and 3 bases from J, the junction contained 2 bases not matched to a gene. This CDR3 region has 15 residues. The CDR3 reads CASSLVLAGGYEQYF. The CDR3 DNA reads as TGCGCCAGCAGCTTGGTCCTAGCGGGAGGCTACGAGCAGTACTTC.

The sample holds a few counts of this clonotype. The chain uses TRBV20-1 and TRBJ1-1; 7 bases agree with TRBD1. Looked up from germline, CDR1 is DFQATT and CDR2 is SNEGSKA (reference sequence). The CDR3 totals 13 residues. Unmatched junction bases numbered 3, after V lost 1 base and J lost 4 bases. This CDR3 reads CSARGPGGTEAFF. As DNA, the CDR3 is TGCAGTGCTAGAGGGCCAGGGGGCACTGAAGCTTTCTTT.

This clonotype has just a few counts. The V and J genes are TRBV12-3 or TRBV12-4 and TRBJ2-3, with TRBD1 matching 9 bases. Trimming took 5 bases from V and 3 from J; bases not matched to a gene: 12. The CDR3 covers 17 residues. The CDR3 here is CASSLSGTGFITDTQYF. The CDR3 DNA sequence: TGTGCCAGCAGTCTATCCGGGACAGGGTTTATTACAGATACGCAGTATTTT.

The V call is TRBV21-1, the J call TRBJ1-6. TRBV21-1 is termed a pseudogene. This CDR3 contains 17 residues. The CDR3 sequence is CASSKNLAAEYNSPLHF. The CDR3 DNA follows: TGTGCCAGCAGCAAAAATCTGGCGGCGGAGTATAATTCACCCCTCCACTTT.

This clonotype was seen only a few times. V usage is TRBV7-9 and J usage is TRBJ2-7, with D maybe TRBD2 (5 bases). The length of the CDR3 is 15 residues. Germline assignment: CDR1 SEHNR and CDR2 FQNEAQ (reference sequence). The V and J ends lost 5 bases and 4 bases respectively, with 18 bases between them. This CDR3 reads CASSPRGVRIYEQYF. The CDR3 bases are TGTGCCAGCAGCCCACGGGGTGTCAGAATTTACGAGCAGTACTTC.

For the CDR3, the DNA is TGTGCCAGCAGCTTTTACGGTCAAGAGACCCAGTACTTC. It translates to CASSFYGQETQYF. This chain uses TRBV5-6 with TRBJ2-5; D is unclear. CDR3 size: 13 residues. V lost 2 bases and J lost 2, with 7 bases in between. In germline, CDR1 is SGHDT, CDR2 YYEEEE.

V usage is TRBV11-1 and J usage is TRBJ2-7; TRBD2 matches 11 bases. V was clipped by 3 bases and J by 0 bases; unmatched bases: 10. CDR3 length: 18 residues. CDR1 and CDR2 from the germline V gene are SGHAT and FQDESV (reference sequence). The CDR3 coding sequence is TGTGCCAGCAGCTTCCCAACTAGCGGGAGTCACAGCTCCTACGAGCAGTACTTC. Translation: CASSFPTSGSHSSYEQYF.

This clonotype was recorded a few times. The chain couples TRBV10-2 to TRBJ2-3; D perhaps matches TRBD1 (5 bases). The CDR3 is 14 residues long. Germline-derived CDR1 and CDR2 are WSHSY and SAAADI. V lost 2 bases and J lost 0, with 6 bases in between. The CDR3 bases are TGCGCCAGCAGTGAGCAGGGTAGCACAGATACGCAGTATTTT. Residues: CASSEQGSTDTQYF.

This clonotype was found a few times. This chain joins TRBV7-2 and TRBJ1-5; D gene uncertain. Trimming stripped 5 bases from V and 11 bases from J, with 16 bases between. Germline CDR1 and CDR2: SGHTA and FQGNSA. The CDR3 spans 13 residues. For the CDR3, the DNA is TGTGCCAGCAGCCCTGACCCGAGTATCACCCAGCATTTT. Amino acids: CASSPDPSITQHF.